This TCR beta chain derives from a study of response to subunit inactivated influenza vaccine. TCRdb re-called the RT-PCR reads with MiXCR, one entry per CDR3 protein. This sample has approximately 500,000 distinct CDR3 sequences, with 13% found just once. With regard to this clonotype: Its antigen is undetermined.

The V end was cut by 4 bases, the J end by 8 bases, with 16 bases between. The germline V gene encodes CDR1 LNHDA and CDR2 SQIVND (reference sequence). This CDR3 is built from 14 residues. General study points: Researchers suggested that each seasonal influenza vaccination recruits few new T cells.

The gene calls are TRBV19 and TRBJ2-3, with a weak D call TRBD2 (5 bases). The sequences come from PBMCs from blood, collected roughly 47 days after vaccination. This TCR derives from a man aged 50 or older who received an inactivated influenza vaccine. The CDR3 coding sequence is TGTGCCAGTAGTACGATCGGACTCCCGGGTACGCAGTATTTT. Amino acid sequence: CASSTIGLPGTQYF.